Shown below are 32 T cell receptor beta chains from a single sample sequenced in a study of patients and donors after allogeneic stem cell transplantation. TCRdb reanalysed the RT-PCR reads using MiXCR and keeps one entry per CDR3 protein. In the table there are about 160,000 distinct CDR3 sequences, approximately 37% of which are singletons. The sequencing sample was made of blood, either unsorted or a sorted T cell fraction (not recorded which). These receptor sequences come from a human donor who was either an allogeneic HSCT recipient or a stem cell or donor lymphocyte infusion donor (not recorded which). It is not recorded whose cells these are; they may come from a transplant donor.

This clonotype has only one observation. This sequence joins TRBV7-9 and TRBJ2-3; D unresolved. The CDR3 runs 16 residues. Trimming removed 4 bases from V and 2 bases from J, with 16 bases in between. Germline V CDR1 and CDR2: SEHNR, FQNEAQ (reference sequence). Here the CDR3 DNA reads TGTGCCAGCAGCTACCGGGTCCGGGTCAACACAGATACGCAGTATTTT. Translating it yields CASSYRVRVNTDTQYF.

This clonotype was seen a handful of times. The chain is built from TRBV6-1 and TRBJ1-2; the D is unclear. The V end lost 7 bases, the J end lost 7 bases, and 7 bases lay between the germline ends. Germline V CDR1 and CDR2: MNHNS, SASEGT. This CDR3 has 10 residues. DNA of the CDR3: TGTGCCAGCACGGAACTTGGCTACACCTTC. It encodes CASTELGYTF.

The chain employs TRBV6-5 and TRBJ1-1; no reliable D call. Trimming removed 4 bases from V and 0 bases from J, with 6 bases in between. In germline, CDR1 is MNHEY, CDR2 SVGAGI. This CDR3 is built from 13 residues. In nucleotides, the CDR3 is TGTGCCAGCAGTTCAATTATGAACACTGAAGCTTTCTTT. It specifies CASSSIMNTEAFF.

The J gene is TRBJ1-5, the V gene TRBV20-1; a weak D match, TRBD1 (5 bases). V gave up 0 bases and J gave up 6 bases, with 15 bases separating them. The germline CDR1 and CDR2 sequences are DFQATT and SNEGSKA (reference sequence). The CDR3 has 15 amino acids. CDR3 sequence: CSARDPGGWFQPQHF. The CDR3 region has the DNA TGCAGTGCTAGAGATCCGGGGGGTTGGTTTCAGCCCCAGCATTTT.

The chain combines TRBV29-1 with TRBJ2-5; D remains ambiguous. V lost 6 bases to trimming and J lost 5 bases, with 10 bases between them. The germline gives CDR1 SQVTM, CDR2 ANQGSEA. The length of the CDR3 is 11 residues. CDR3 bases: TGCAGCGTGGAGCAAGGGGAGACCCAGTACTTC. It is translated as CSVEQGETQYF.

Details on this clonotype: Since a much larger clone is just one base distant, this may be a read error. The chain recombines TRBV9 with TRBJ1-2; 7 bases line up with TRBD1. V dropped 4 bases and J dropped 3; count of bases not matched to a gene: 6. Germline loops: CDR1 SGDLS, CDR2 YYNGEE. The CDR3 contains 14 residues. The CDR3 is CASSPDRADYGYTF. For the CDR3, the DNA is TGTGCCAGCAGCCCAGACAGGGCCGACTATGGCTACACCTTC.

CDR3 nucleotides: TGTGCCAGCAGTCAGGGAGGCCGGGTATACACCTTC. Translation: CASSQGGRVYTF. The chain combines TRBV12-3 or TRBV12-4 with TRBJ1-2; the D gene is possibly TRBD1 (5 bases). The V gene lost 5 bases and the J gene lost 11 bases, with 15 bases spanning the gap. The CDR3 runs to 12 residues.

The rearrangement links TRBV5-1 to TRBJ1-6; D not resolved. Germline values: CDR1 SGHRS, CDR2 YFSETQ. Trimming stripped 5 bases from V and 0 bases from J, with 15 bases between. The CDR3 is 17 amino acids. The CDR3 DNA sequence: TGCGCCAGCAGTCGGGTGGAGACAAGCTCCTATAATTCACCCCTCCACTTT. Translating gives CASSRVETSSYNSPLHF.

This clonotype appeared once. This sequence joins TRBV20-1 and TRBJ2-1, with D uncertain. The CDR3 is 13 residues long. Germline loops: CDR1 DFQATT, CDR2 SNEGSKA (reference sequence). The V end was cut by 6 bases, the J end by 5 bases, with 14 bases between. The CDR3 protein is CSADRRQHNEQFF. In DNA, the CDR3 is TGCAGTGCCGATAGGCGGCAGCACAATGAGCAGTTCTTC.

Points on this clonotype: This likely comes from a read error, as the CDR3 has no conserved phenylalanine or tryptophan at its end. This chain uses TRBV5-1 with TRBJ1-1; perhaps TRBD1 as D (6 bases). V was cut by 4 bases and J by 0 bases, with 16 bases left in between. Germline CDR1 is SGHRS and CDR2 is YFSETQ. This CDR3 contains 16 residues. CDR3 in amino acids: CASSASGVVMNTEAFL. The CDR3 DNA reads TGCGCCAGCAGCGCCTCAGGGGTGGTGATGAACACTGAAGCTTTCTTG.

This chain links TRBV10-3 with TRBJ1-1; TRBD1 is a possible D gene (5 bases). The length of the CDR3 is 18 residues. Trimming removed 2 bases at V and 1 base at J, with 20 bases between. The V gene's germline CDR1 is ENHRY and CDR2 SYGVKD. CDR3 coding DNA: TGTGCCATCAGTGAGCATCTCTTCGGGGACCTGAAGAACACTGAAGCTTTCTTT. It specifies CAISEHLFGDLKNTEAFF.

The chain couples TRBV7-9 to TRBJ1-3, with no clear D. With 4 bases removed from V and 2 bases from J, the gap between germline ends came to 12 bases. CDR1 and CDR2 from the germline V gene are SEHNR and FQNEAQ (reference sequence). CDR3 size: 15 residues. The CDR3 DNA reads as TGTGCCAGCAGCTCACCGCGGACCCCTGGAAACACCATATATTTT. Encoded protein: CASSSPRTPGNTIYF.

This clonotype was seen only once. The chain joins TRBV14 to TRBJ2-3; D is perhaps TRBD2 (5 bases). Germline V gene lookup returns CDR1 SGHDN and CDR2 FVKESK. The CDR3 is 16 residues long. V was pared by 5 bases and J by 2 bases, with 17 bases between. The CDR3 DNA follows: TGTGCCAGCAGCGAACTAGGACTCGGAGACACAGATACGCAGTATTTT. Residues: CASSELGLGDTDTQYF.

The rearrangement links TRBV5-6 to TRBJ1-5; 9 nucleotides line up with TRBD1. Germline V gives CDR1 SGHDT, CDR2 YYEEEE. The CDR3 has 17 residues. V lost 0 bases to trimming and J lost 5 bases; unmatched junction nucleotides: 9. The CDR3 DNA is TGTGCCAGCAGCTTGGCCGTTGGGACAGGGTATGATCAGCCCCAGCATTTT. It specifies CASSLAVGTGYDQPQHF.

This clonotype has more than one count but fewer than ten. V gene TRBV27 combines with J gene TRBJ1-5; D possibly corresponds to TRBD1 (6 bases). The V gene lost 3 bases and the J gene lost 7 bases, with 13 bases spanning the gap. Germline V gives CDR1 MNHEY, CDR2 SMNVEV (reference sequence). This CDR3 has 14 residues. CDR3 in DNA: TGTGCCAGCAGTTTGCAGGGGCTTTTACAGCCCCAGCATTTT. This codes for CASSLQGLLQPQHF.

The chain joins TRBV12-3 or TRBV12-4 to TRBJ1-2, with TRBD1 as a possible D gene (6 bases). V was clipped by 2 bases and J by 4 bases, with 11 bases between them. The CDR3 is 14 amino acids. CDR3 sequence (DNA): TGTGCCAGCAGTTTAAGATCGGGGGCCTATGGCTACACCTTC. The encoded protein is CASSLRSGAYGYTF.

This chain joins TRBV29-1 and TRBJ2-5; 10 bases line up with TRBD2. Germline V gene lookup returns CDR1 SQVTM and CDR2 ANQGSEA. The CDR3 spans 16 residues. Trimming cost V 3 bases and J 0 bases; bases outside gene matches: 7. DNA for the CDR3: TGCAGCGTTGATCCCCCGCTAGCGGGGGACCAAGAGACCCAGTACTTC. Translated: CSVDPPLAGDQETQYF. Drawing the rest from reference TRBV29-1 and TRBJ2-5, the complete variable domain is SAVISQKPSRDICQRGTSLTIQCQVDSQVTMMFWYRQQPGQSLTLIATANQGSEATYESGFVIDKFPISRPNLTFSTLTVSNMSPEDSSIYLCSVDPPLAGDQETQYFGPGTRLLVL.

For the CDR3, the DNA is TGTGCCAGCAGCAATGGGGAGGGCAGGAGCACAGATACGCAGTATTTT. It codes for CASSNGEGRSTDTQYF. The J gene is TRBJ2-3, the V gene TRBV21-1; the DNA was not used to check the table's D call, TRBD2. TRBV21-1 is reported as a pseudogene. This CDR3 is 16 amino acids long.

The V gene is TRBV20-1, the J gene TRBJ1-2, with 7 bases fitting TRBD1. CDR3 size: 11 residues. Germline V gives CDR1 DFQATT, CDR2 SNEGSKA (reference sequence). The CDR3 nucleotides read TGCATCCGGACAGGTCCTGGGGGCTACACCTTC. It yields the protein CIRTGPGGYTF.

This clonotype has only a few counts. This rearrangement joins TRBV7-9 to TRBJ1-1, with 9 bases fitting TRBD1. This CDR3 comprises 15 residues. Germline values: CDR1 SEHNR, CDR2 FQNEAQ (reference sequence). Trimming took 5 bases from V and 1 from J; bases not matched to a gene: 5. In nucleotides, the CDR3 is TGTGCCAGCAGCCCTCGGACAGGGGAGAACACTGAAGCTTTCTTT. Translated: CASSPRTGENTEAFF.

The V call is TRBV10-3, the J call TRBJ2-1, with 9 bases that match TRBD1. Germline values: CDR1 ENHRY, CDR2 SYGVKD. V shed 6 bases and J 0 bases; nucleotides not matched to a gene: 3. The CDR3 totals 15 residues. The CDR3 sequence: CAIRGQGHSYNEQFF. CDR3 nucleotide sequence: TGTGCCATCAGGGGACAGGGCCACTCCTACAATGAGCAGTTCTTC.

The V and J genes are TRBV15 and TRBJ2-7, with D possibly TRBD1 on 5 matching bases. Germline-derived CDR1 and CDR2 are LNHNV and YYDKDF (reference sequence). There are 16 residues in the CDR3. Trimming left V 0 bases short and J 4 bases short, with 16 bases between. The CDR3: CATSRDLAGLGYEQYF. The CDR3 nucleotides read TGTGCCACCAGCAGAGATCTGGCAGGGTTAGGGTACGAGCAGTACTTC.

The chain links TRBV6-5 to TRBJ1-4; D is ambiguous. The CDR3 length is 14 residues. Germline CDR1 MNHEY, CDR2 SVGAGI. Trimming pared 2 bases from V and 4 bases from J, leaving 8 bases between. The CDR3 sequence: CASSYGQINEKLFF. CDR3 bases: TGTGCCAGCAGTTACGGCCAGATTAATGAAAAACTGTTTTTT.

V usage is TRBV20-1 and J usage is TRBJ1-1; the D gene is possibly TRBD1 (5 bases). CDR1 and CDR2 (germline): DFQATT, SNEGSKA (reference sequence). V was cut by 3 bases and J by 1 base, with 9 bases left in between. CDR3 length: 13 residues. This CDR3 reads CSARGEWNTEAFF. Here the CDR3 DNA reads TGCAGTGCTAGGGGGGAGTGGAACACTGAAGCTTTCTTT.

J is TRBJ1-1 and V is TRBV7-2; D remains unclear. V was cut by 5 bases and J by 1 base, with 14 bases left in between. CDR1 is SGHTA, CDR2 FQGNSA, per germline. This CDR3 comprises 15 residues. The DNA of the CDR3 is TGTGCCAGCAGCCCCCAATACGGGTGGAACACTGAAGCTTTCTTT. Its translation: CASSPQYGWNTEAFF.

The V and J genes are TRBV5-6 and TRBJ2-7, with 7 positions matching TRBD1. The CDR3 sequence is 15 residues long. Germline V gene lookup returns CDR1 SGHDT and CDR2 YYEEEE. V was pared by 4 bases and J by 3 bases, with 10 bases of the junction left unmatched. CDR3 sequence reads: CASSLPGQGVYEQYV. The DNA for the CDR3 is TGTGCCAGCAGCCTGCCGGGCCAGGGGGTCTACGAGCAGTACGTC.

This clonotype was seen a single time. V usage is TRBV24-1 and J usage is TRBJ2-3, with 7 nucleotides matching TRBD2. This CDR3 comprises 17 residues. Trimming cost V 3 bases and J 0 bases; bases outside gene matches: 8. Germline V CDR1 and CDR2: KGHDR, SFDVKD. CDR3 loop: CATSDRLAAVSTDTQYF. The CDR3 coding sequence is TGTGCCACCAGTGATCGGCTAGCGGCAGTCAGCACAGATACGCAGTATTTT.

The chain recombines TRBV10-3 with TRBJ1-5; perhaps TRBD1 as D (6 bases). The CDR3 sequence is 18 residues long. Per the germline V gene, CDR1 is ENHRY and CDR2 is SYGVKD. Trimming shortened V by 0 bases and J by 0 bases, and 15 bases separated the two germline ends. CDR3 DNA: TGTGCCATCAGTGAGTCGGCCAGGGGACCTAATAGCAATCAGCCCCAGCATTTT. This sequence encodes CAISESARGPNSNQPQHF.

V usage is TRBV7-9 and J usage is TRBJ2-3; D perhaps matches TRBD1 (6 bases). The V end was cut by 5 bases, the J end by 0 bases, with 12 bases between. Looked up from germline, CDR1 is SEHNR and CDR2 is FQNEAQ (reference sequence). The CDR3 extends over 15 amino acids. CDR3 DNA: TGTGCCAGCAGCCGTGACAGGTTAAGCACAGATACGCAGTATTTT. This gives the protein CASSRDRLSTDTQYF.

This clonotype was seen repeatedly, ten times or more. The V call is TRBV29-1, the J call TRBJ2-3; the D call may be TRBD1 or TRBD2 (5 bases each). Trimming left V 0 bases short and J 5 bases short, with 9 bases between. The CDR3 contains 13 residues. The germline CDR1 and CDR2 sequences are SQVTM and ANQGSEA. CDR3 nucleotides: TGCAGCGTTGAAGAGGGTGGGGGAGATACGCAGTATTTT. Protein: CSVEEGGGDTQYF.

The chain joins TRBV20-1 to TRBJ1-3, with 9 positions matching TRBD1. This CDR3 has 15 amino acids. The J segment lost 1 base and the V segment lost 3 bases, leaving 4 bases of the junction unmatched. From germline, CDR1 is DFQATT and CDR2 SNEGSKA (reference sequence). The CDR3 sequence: CSARTGTGSGNTIYF. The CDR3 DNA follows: TGCAGTGCTAGGACCGGGACAGGGTCTGGAAACACCATATATTTT.

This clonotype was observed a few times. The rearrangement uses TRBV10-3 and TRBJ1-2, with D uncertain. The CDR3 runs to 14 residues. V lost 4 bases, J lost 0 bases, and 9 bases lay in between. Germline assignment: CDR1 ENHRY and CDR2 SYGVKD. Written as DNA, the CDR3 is TGTGCCATCAGTGGGGAGGTATCTAACTATGGCTACACCTTC. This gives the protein CAISGEVSNYGYTF.